The sequence of this T cell receptor (beta chain) was determined in a study of blood T cell repertoires in COVID-19. The overall study: T cells, B-cell-depleted T cells, or PBMCs supplied cDNA or gDNA.

Per the study methods: Reference gene primer amplification in the assay estimated nucleated cell counts. TCRdb's table, derived via immunoSEQ multiplex PCR, lists solely in-frame clones and lacks some. The DNA was the basis for D and trimming; V, J and clone size are from that table. In the table there are fewer than 350,000 clones, under 95% of which are singletons. The study recruited people aged about 18 to 89 years across roughly 23 US areas. Assignments of participants to cohorts depended upon their own reported clinical history. The CDR3 covers 16 residues. V lost 2 bases to trimming and J lost 7 bases; unmatched junction nucleotides: 10. Germline V gene data show CDR1 as SQVTM and CDR2 as ANQGSEA.

The sequence came from a woman between 40 and 50 years old with acute COVID-19. Source material: PBMCs or T cells enriched from blood (not recorded which). The J gene is TRBJ2-1, the V gene TRBV29-1; 11 bases agree with TRBD2. CDR3 nucleotides: TGCAGCGTTGAAACGAGCTTAGCGGGGGGGCGAAATGAGCAGTTCTTC. It is translated as CSVETSLAGGRNEQFF.